This T cell receptor beta chain is from a study of early T cells in non-severe SARS-CoV-2 infection. This CDR3 is built from 13 residues. The V end was cut by 5 bases, the J end by 5 bases, with 13 bases between. Individual cDNA molecules were tagged with unique molecular identifiers, the study reported. Each CDR3 protein gets one entry after TCRdb re-called the 5' RACE reads with MiXCR. The sample contains about 33,000 distinct CDR3 sequences, approximately 6% of which appear only once. V gene TRBV12-3 or TRBV12-4 combines with J gene TRBJ2-7; D is ambiguous. The specimen was whole blood. This TCR was sampled from an adult who was a healthcare worker with PCR-confirmed SARS-CoV-2 infection or an uninfected control (not recorded which). The CDR3: CASSPPDRDEQYF. The CDR3 nucleotides are TGTGCCAGCAGTCCCCCGGACCGGGACGAGCAGTACTTC.